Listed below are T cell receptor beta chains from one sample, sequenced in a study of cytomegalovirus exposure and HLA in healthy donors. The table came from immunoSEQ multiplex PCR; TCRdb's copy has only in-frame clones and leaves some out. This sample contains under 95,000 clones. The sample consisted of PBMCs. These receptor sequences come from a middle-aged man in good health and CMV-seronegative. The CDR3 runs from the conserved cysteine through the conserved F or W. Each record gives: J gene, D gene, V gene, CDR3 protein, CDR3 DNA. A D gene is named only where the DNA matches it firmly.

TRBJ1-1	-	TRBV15	CATSRDPGTQGTEAFF	TGTGCCACCAGCAGAGACCCCGGGACCCAGGGGACTGAAGCTTTCTTT
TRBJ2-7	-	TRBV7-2	CASSPPMAPSSYEQYF	TGTGCCAGCAGCCCCCCGATGGCCCCAAGCTCCTACGAGCAGTACTTC
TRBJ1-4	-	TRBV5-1	CASRSGFTNEKLFF	TGCGCCAGCAGGTCAGGGTTCACTAATGAAAAACTGTTTTTT
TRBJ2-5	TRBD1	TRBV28	CASSSGQGLETQYF	TGTGCCAGCAGTTCGGGACAGGGGTTGGAGACCCAGTACTTC
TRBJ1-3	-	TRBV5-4	CASSQQSNSGNTIYF	TGTGCCAGCAGCCAACAGTCGAACTCTGGAAACACCATATATTTT
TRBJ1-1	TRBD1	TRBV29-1	CSSRAGGAPEAFF	TGCAGCTCCCGGGCAGGGGGTGCCCCTGAAGCTTTCTTT
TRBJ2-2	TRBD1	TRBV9	CASSPRTGYTGELFF	TGTGCCAGCAGCCCACGGACAGGGTATACCGGGGAGCTGTTTTTT
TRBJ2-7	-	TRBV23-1	CASSPDEGRCPSYEQYF	TGCGCCAGCAGTCCCGATGAGGGGAGGTGTCCGTCCTACGAGCAGTACTTC
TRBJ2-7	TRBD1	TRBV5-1	CASSPQRTGIGHEQYF	TGCGCCAGCAGCCCCCAACGGACAGGGATCGGCCACGAGCAGTACTTC
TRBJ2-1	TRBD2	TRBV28	CASSPPAGTSSYNEQFF	TGTGCCAGCAGTCCCCCCGCCGGGACTAGCTCCTACAATGAGCAGTTCTTC
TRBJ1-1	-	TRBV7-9	CASSLGFAGVAFF	TGTGCCAGCAGCTTAGGTTTCGCAGGGGTGGCTTTCTTT
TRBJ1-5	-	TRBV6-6	CASSSGVLDQPQHF	TGTGCCAGCAGTTCCGGGGTTCTCGATCAGCCCCAGCATTTT
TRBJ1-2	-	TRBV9	CASSVVGRGTYGYTF	TGTGCCAGCAGCGTAGTCGGCAGGGGTACCTATGGCTACACCTTC
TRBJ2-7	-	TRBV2	CASSPDFSYEQYF	TGTGCCAGCAGCCCTGACTTTTCCTACGAGCAGTACTTC
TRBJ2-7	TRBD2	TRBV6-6	CASGLAGGLHEQYF	TGTGCCAGCGGGTTAGCGGGGGGGTTACACGAGCAGTACTTC
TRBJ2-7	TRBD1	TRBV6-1	CASTRDSIGYEQYF	TGTGCCAGCACCAGGGACAGCATAGGCTACGAGCAGTACTTC
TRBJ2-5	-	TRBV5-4	CASSSGSAETQYF	TGTGCCAGCAGCTCCGGATCAGCGGAGACCCAGTACTTC
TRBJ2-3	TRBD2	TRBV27	CASSRLAGAPGDTQYF	TGTGCCAGCAGCAGACTAGCGGGGGCCCCGGGGGATACGCAGTATTTT
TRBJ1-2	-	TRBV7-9	CASSLGGGTYGYTF	TGTGCCAGCAGCTTAGGGGGGGGGACCTATGGCTACACCTTC
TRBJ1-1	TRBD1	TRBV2	CASRTGQGFGEAFF	TGTGCCAGCAGGACGGGACAGGGATTCGGTGAAGCTTTCTTT
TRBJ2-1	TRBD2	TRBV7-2	CASSLVGTMHRFF	TGTGCCAGCAGCTTAGTTGGGACTATGCATCGGTTCTTC
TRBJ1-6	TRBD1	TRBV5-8	CASSLRTGGGSPLHF	TGTGCCAGCAGCTTAAGGACAGGTGGTGGCTCACCCCTCCACTTT